This is a list of T cell receptor beta chains from one sample in a study of T cell repertoires in cytomegalovirus infection. TCRdb used MiXCR to reprocess the reads, holding one entry per CDR3 protein. The sample lists approximately 500,000 distinct CDR3 sequences; about 17% were seen once. The source material was CD8+ T cells from PBMCs. The receptors were gathered from a human donor in good health (CMV status not recorded). Some clones in this sample may be carry-over from other donors' samples. CDR3s include the opening cysteine and the closing phenylalanine or tryptophan. A D gene is named only where the DNA matches it firmly. Size tells how often a clone was seen (once, few, many) or the class of an expanded clone, and some rows leave it out.

CASSDLRDRALNTEAFF	TGTGCCAGCAGTGATCTCCGGGACAGGGCCTTGAACACTGAAGCTTTCTTT	TRBV2	TRBJ1-1	-	TRBD1
CASSTVTAGNTGELFF	TGTGCCAGCAGCACTGTAACCGCCGGGAACACCGGGGAGCTGTTTTTT	TRBV7-9	TRBJ2-2	many	-
CASSLAGDHNEQFF	TGTGCCAGCAGTTTAGCGGGCGACCACAATGAGCAGTTCTTC	TRBV28	TRBJ2-1	-	-
CASSYRENTGELFF	TGTGCCAGCAGTTACAGGGAAAACACCGGGGAGCTGTTTTTT	TRBV2	TRBJ2-2	many	-
CASSPQTGNTEAFF	TGTGCCAGCAGCCCGCAGACGGGGAACACTGAAGCTTTCTTT	TRBV7-9	TRBJ1-1	many	-
CASSYKGAGSPLHF	TGTGCCAGCAGTTACAAGGGGGCGGGTTCACCCCTCCACTTT	TRBV6-5	TRBJ1-6	few	TRBD1
CASSLVIRGTNYGYTF	TGTGCCAGCAGCTTAGTCATCCGGGGAACCAACTATGGCTACACCTTC	TRBV7-8	TRBJ1-2	many	-
CASSPAGQGANEQYF	TGTGCCAGCAGCCCCGCCGGGCAGGGGGCAAACGAGCAGTACTTC	TRBV5-4	TRBJ2-7	-	TRBD1
CASSPEGALTDTQYF	TGTGCCAGCAGCCCAGAGGGGGCTCTCACAGATACGCAGTATTTT	TRBV7-8	TRBJ2-3	many	TRBD1
CASGRPWDREYNEQFF	TGTGCTAGTGGACGACCTTGGGACAGGGAGTACAATGAGCAGTTCTTC	TRBV12-5	TRBJ2-1	many	TRBD1
CSVEDPGPSSYEQYF	TGCAGCGTTGAAGATCCGGGGCCGAGCTCCTACGAGCAGTACTTC	TRBV29-1	TRBJ2-7	few	-
CASKIGQNTEAFF	TGTGCCAGCAAGATAGGACAGAACACTGAAGCTTTCTTT	TRBV2	TRBJ1-1	-	-
CASSSGLATTDTQYF	TGCGCCAGCAGCTCTGGACTAGCGACCACAGATACGCAGTATTTT	TRBV4-1	TRBJ2-3	many	TRBD2
CASNPDGRAYEQYF	TGTGCCAGCAACCCCGACGGCAGGGCCTACGAGCAGTACTTC	TRBV7-4	TRBJ2-7	few	-
CASSTIPSGRVAGELFF	TGTGCTAGCAGCACCATTCCTAGCGGGAGAGTCGCCGGGGAGCTGTTTTTT	TRBV7-6	TRBJ2-2	-	TRBD2
CASSTQGWVETQYF	TGTGCCAGTAGTACACAGGGGTGGGTCGAGACCCAGTACTTC	TRBV19	TRBJ2-5	-	TRBD1
CATSVGVGSNQPQHF	TGTGCCACCAGCGTGGGGGTCGGTAGCAATCAGCCCCAGCATTTT	TRBV15	TRBJ1-5	-	-
CASSYGLAGVEQFF	TGTGCCAGCAGTTACGGACTAGCGGGAGTTGAGCAGTTCTTC	TRBV6-1	TRBJ2-1	many	TRBD2
CASSPSNPVWGYEQYF	TGTGCCAGCAGCCCGAGTAACCCGGTCTGGGGCTACGAGCAGTACTTC	TRBV7-9	TRBJ2-7	many	-
CASSLSGAQETQYF	TGTGCCAGCAGCTTATCAGGGGCCCAAGAGACCCAGTACTTC	TRBV27	TRBJ2-5	many	-
CASSSRPWDITDTQYF	TGTGCCAGCAGCTCCCGCCCGTGGGACATCACAGATACGCAGTATTTT	TRBV11-2	TRBJ2-3	few	-
CASSFDRGGLETQYF	TGTGCCAGCAGCTTCGACAGGGGAGGGTTAGAGACCCAGTACTTC	TRBV11-1	TRBJ2-5	many	-
CAISDESNNQPQHF	TGTGCCATCAGTGACGAAAGCAACAATCAGCCCCAGCATTTT	TRBV10-3	TRBJ1-5	many	-
CASSQTGTGDSYTF	TGTGCCAGCAGCCAGACCGGGACCGGGGACAGCTACACCTTC	TRBV7-9	TRBJ1-2	many	-
CASSLDYGYTF	TGTGCCAGCAGCTTGGACTATGGCTACACCTTC	TRBV11-2	TRBJ1-2	many	-
CASSGTSGRDPYNEQFF	TGCGCCAGCAGCGGGACTAGCGGGAGGGATCCCTACAATGAGCAGTTCTTC	TRBV10-2	TRBJ2-1	few	TRBD2
CASSPEGGAAYEQYF	TGTGCCAGCAGCCCCGAAGGGGGGGCGGCCTACGAGCAGTACTTC	TRBV5-4	TRBJ2-7	few	-
CASSRVETGGKVGYTF	TGTGCCAGCAGCCGAGTGGAGACAGGGGGAAAAGTTGGCTACACCTTC	TRBV7-9	TRBJ1-2	many	TRBD1
CASSSRDRINTEAFF	TGTGCCAGTAGTTCCCGGGACCGAATTAACACTGAAGCTTTCTTT	TRBV19	TRBJ1-1	many	-
CASSSLGLAGEGTTDTQYF	TGTGCCAGCAGCTCTTTGGGACTAGCGGGAGAGGGAACCACAGATACGCAGTATTTT	TRBV7-2	TRBJ2-3	many	TRBD2
CASSVAGGQNTGELFF	TGTGCCAGCAGCGTAGCGGGGGGACAGAACACCGGGGAGCTGTTTTTT	TRBV9	TRBJ2-2	-	-
CASAGQQVETQYF	TGTGCCAGCGCGGGACAGCAAGTGGAGACCCAGTACTTC	TRBV5-5	TRBJ2-5	few	-
CASSSGLAGGRHEQYF	TGTGCCAGCAGCTCAGGACTAGCGGGGGGGCGGCACGAGCAGTACTTC	TRBV7-9	TRBJ2-7	many	TRBD2